The rows below give T cell receptor beta chains drawn from one sample of a study of T-cell memory formation after mild COVID-19. Each CDR3 protein is one row after TCRdb ran MiXCR on the 5' RACE reads. This sample has 470,000 or so distinct CDR3 sequences, with 25% found just once. The specimen sequenced was PBMCs or a T cell subset sorted from them (not recorded which). These receptors all come from an adult woman who had mild COVID-19 (a few samples of this study predate the infection). Cell type and time point are not known. Both conserved end residues are part of each CDR3. Fields, in order: V gene, clone size, J gene, D gene, CDR3 protein, CDR3 DNA. The D gene is left open where the match is weak. Size tells how often a clone was seen (once, few, many) or the class of an expanded clone, and some rows leave it out.

v_gene: TRBV3-1; abundance: .; j_gene: TRBJ1-2; d_gene: .; CDR3aa: CASSQAVHGGPEANYGYTF; CDR3nt: TGTGCCAGCAGCCAAGCGGTCCACGGGGGGCCCGAAGCTAACTATGGCTACACCTTC
v_gene: TRBV5-5; abundance: few; j_gene: TRBJ1-1; d_gene: TRBD1; CDR3aa: CASSLLDRGAEAFF; CDR3nt: TGTGCCAGCAGCTTGTTAGACAGGGGAGCTGAAGCTTTCTTT
v_gene: TRBV5-1; abundance: few; j_gene: TRBJ2-1; d_gene: .; CDR3aa: CASSLAGRSFGNEQFF; CDR3nt: TGCGCCAGCAGCTTGGCCGGGAGAAGTTTTGGGAATGAGCAGTTCTTC
v_gene: TRBV5-1; abundance: .; j_gene: TRBJ1-6; d_gene: .; CDR3aa: CASSLGGTTYNSPLHF; CDR3nt: TGCGCCAGCAGCTTGGGGGGTACCACCTATAATTCACCCCTCCACTTT
v_gene: TRBV5-6; abundance: .; j_gene: TRBJ2-2; d_gene: TRBD2; CDR3aa: CASSFSPGGNTGELFF; CDR3nt: TGTGCCAGCAGCTTCAGCCCGGGGGGGAACACCGGGGAGCTGTTTTTT
v_gene: TRBV29-1; abundance: many; j_gene: TRBJ2-4; d_gene: TRBD1; CDR3aa: CSVAQGENIQYF; CDR3nt: TGCAGCGTTGCGCAGGGGGAAAACATTCAGTACTTC
v_gene: TRBV6-6; abundance: .; j_gene: TRBJ2-3; d_gene: .; CDR3aa: CASSPARGQTSFTSTDTQYF; CDR3nt: TGTGCCAGCAGTCCCGCTAGGGGACAGACTAGCTTTACTAGCACAGATACGCAGTATTTT
v_gene: TRBV10-3; abundance: few; j_gene: TRBJ2-1; d_gene: TRBD2; CDR3aa: CAISGRGVGVDEQFF; CDR3nt: TGTGCCATCAGTGGCCGGGGGGTCGGGGTCGATGAGCAGTTCTTC
v_gene: TRBV25-1; abundance: .; j_gene: TRBJ1-6; d_gene: .; CDR3aa: CASETRGNSPLHF; CDR3nt: TGTGCCAGTGAAACCAGGGGCAATTCACCCCTCCACTTT
v_gene: TRBV7-2; abundance: few; j_gene: TRBJ2-1; d_gene: TRBD2; CDR3aa: CASSRTSGRWLADYNEQFF; CDR3nt: TGTGCCAGCAGTCGGACTAGCGGGAGGTGGCTGGCAGATTACAATGAGCAGTTCTTC
v_gene: TRBV30; abundance: .; j_gene: TRBJ2-7; d_gene: TRBD2; CDR3aa: CAWSTAGSYEQYF; CDR3nt: TGTGCCTGGAGTACAGCGGGGTCCTACGAGCAGTACTTC
v_gene: TRBV12-3/TRBV12-4; abundance: few; j_gene: TRBJ2-3; d_gene: .; CDR3aa: CASSFRGPGTDTQYF; CDR3nt: TGTGCCAGCAGTTTTCGGGGGCCAGGCACAGATACGCAGTATTTT
v_gene: TRBV12-3/TRBV12-4; abundance: .; j_gene: TRBJ2-1; d_gene: .; CDR3aa: CASSFGVSKYNEQFF; CDR3nt: TGTGCCAGCAGCTTCGGTGTATCGAAGTACAATGAGCAGTTCTTC
v_gene: TRBV5-4; abundance: .; j_gene: TRBJ2-3; d_gene: .; CDR3aa: CASSLGLEYGDTQYF; CDR3nt: TGTGCCAGCAGCTTGGGACTAGAGTATGGAGATACGCAGTATTTT
v_gene: TRBV4-1; abundance: .; j_gene: TRBJ2-3; d_gene: .; CDR3aa: CASSRSSGFTDTQYF; CDR3nt: TGCGCCAGCAGCCGTTCCTCTGGGTTTACGGATACGCAGTATTTT
v_gene: TRBV27; abundance: few; j_gene: TRBJ2-7; d_gene: TRBD2; CDR3aa: CASSLRRLAGGPSYEQYF; CDR3nt: TGTGCCAGCAGTTTAAGGCGACTAGCGGGAGGGCCCTCCTACGAGCAGTACTTC
v_gene: TRBV21-1; abundance: .; j_gene: TRBJ2-7; d_gene: .; CDR3aa: CASSTAMDRFSYEQYF; CDR3nt: TGTGCCAGCAGCACCGCAATGGACAGGTTCTCCTACGAGCAGTACTTC
v_gene: TRBV19; abundance: .; j_gene: TRBJ2-7; d_gene: .; CDR3aa: CASSITSENEQYF; CDR3nt: TGTGCCAGTAGTATCACATCCGAGAACGAGCAGTACTTC
v_gene: TRBV29-1; abundance: .; j_gene: TRBJ2-3; d_gene: TRBD1; CDR3aa: CSGSRDRATDTQYF; CDR3nt: TGCAGCGGTTCCCGGGACAGGGCGACAGATACGCAGTATTTT
v_gene: TRBV24-1; abundance: .; j_gene: TRBJ2-7; d_gene: TRBD2; CDR3aa: CATSDAYGLAGSHEQYF; CDR3nt: TGTGCCACCAGTGATGCCTACGGACTAGCGGGATCCCACGAGCAGTACTTC
v_gene: TRBV27; abundance: .; j_gene: TRBJ1-2; d_gene: TRBD1; CDR3aa: CASSSGQGPYGYTF; CDR3nt: TGTGCCAGCAGCTCCGGACAGGGCCCCTATGGCTACACCTTC
v_gene: TRBV20-1; abundance: .; j_gene: TRBJ2-1; d_gene: TRBD2; CDR3aa: CSASLAGYLFSYNEQFF; CDR3nt: TGCAGTGCTAGTCTAGCGGGATACCTCTTCTCCTACAATGAGCAGTTCTTC
v_gene: TRBV7-7; abundance: few; j_gene: TRBJ2-2; d_gene: TRBD1; CDR3aa: CASSLTGTGVTGELFF; CDR3nt: TGTGCTAGCAGCTTAACCGGGACAGGGGTGACCGGGGAGCTGTTTTTT
v_gene: TRBV18; abundance: many; j_gene: TRBJ1-2; d_gene: TRBD1; CDR3aa: CASSPPVGTGIDGYTF; CDR3nt: TGTGCCAGCTCACCACCGGTGGGGACAGGGATCGATGGCTACACCTTC
v_gene: TRBV18; abundance: .; j_gene: TRBJ2-1; d_gene: .; CDR3aa: CASSHAYDREQFF; CDR3nt: TGTGCCAGCTCACACGCCTACGACAGGGAGCAGTTCTTC
v_gene: TRBV5-1; abundance: many; j_gene: TRBJ2-1; d_gene: .; CDR3aa: CASSYGGGSGNEQFF; CDR3nt: TGCGCCAGCAGCTATGGGGGAGGATCAGGCAATGAGCAGTTCTTC
v_gene: TRBV7-2; abundance: few; j_gene: TRBJ2-3; d_gene: TRBD1; CDR3aa: CASSVGTGTDTQYF; CDR3nt: TGTGCCAGCAGCGTAGGGACAGGCACAGATACGCAGTATTTT
v_gene: TRBV18; abundance: few; j_gene: TRBJ2-2; d_gene: .; CDR3aa: CASSPIPGELFF; CDR3nt: TGTGCCAGCTCACCAATTCCCGGGGAGCTGTTTTTT
v_gene: TRBV29-1; abundance: few; j_gene: TRBJ1-1; d_gene: TRBD1; CDR3aa: CSVQTGGGFTEAFF; CDR3nt: TGCAGCGTGCAAACAGGGGGCGGATTCACTGAAGCTTTCTTT
v_gene: TRBV6-2/TRBV6-3; abundance: few; j_gene: TRBJ2-5; d_gene: .; CDR3aa: CASSYLGLKVKSSQETQYF; CDR3nt: TGTGCCAGCAGTTATCTGGGACTTAAGGTTAAGAGTAGCCAAGAGACCCAGTACTTC
v_gene: TRBV4-2; abundance: few; j_gene: TRBJ2-5; d_gene: .; CDR3aa: CASSQGPDPGTQYF; CDR3nt: TGTGCCAGCAGCCAAGGCCCCGACCCGGGGACCCAGTACTTC
v_gene: TRBV5-1; abundance: .; j_gene: TRBJ2-1; d_gene: .; CDR3aa: CASSFLVGGEQFF; CDR3nt: TGCGCCAGCAGCTTCCTAGTTGGTGGTGAGCAGTTCTTC
v_gene: TRBV3-1; abundance: few; j_gene: TRBJ2-7; d_gene: TRBD1; CDR3aa: CASSQTDRSSYEQYF; CDR3nt: TGTGCCAGCAGCCAGACGGACAGGTCGAGCTACGAGCAGTACTTC
v_gene: TRBV6-2/TRBV6-3; abundance: few; j_gene: TRBJ2-3; d_gene: TRBD2; CDR3aa: CASSYEVGTSYGTDTQYF; CDR3nt: TGTGCCAGCAGTTACGAGGTTGGGACTAGCTACGGCACAGATACGCAGTATTTT
v_gene: TRBV12-3/TRBV12-4; abundance: .; j_gene: TRBJ1-5; d_gene: .; CDR3aa: CASSYGGAMSNQPQHF; CDR3nt: TGTGCCAGCAGTTATGGGGGAGCCATGAGCAATCAGCCCCAGCATTTT
v_gene: TRBV15; abundance: .; j_gene: TRBJ2-7; d_gene: TRBD1; CDR3aa: CATSTGTDYEQYF; CDR3nt: TGTGCCACCAGCACCGGGACAGACTACGAGCAGTACTTC
v_gene: TRBV20-1; abundance: .; j_gene: TRBJ2-1; d_gene: TRBD2; CDR3aa: CSAITSGRADEQFF; CDR3nt: TGCAGTGCTATCACTAGCGGGAGGGCCGATGAGCAGTTCTTC
v_gene: TRBV5-1; abundance: .; j_gene: TRBJ2-1; d_gene: TRBD2; CDR3aa: CASSWASGLNNEQFF; CDR3nt: TGCGCCAGCAGCTGGGCTAGCGGTCTAAACAATGAGCAGTTCTTC
v_gene: TRBV20-1; abundance: .; j_gene: TRBJ2-7; d_gene: TRBD2; CDR3aa: CSARDSEPTAGYEQYF; CDR3nt: TGCAGTGCTAGAGATTCAGAACCGACAGCGGGGTACGAGCAGTACTTC
v_gene: TRBV15; abundance: .; j_gene: TRBJ2-7; d_gene: .; CDR3aa: CATSRGPLRSSYEQYF; CDR3nt: TGTGCCACCAGCCGGGGGCCACTCAGAAGCTCCTACGAGCAGTACTTC
v_gene: TRBV6-6; abundance: .; j_gene: TRBJ2-7; d_gene: .; CDR3aa: CASSYPQVGGTNEQYF; CDR3nt: TGTGCCAGCAGTTATCCTCAGGTCGGAGGGACCAACGAGCAGTACTTC
v_gene: TRBV30; abundance: .; j_gene: TRBJ1-2; d_gene: TRBD1; CDR3aa: CAWKTGDNYGYTF; CDR3nt: TGTGCCTGGAAGACAGGGGATAACTATGGCTACACCTTC
v_gene: TRBV5-1; abundance: .; j_gene: TRBJ2-7; d_gene: TRBD2; CDR3aa: CASSLSGNLNGDEQYF; CDR3nt: TGCGCCAGCAGCTTGAGCGGGAATCTGAACGGGGACGAGCAGTACTTC
v_gene: TRBV7-2; abundance: many; j_gene: TRBJ2-1; d_gene: .; CDR3aa: CASSSRGNEQFF; CDR3nt: TGTGCCAGCAGTTCCCGGGGGAATGAGCAGTTCTTC
v_gene: TRBV6-5; abundance: .; j_gene: TRBJ1-5; d_gene: .; CDR3aa: CASSLGHSNQPQHF; CDR3nt: TGTGCCAGCAGCCTTGGACATTCCAATCAGCCCCAGCATTTT
v_gene: TRBV20-1; abundance: few; j_gene: TRBJ2-5; d_gene: TRBD2; CDR3aa: CSAFKASGQETQYF; CDR3nt: TGCAGTGCCTTCAAGGCTAGCGGACAAGAGACCCAGTACTTC
v_gene: TRBV23-1; abundance: few; j_gene: TRBJ2-6; d_gene: .; CDR3aa: CASSQLGPYSGANVLTF; CDR3nt: TGCGCCAGCAGTCAACTGGGCCCCTACTCTGGGGCCAACGTCCTGACTTTC
v_gene: TRBV5-1; abundance: many; j_gene: TRBJ2-4; d_gene: .; CDR3aa: CASSGAGPTSIQYF; CDR3nt: TGCGCCAGCAGCGGGGCGGGACCAACGAGCATTCAGTACTTC
v_gene: TRBV5-4; abundance: .; j_gene: TRBJ1-2; d_gene: .; CDR3aa: CASSLTGAYTF; CDR3nt: TGTGCCAGCAGCTTGACAGGAGCCTACACCTTC
v_gene: TRBV27; abundance: .; j_gene: TRBJ2-7; d_gene: TRBD1; CDR3aa: CASRTRDRGREQYF; CDR3nt: TGTGCCAGCAGGACCCGGGACAGGGGGCGAGAGCAGTACTTC
v_gene: TRBV12-3/TRBV12-4; abundance: few; j_gene: TRBJ1-4; d_gene: .; CDR3aa: CASSLAPGPINEKLFF; CDR3nt: TGTGCCAGCAGTTTAGCCCCGGGACCGATTAATGAAAAACTGTTTTTT
v_gene: TRBV4-1; abundance: few; j_gene: TRBJ2-3; d_gene: .; CDR3aa: CASSQDDDTDTQYF; CDR3nt: TGCGCCAGCAGCCAAGATGACGACACAGATACGCAGTATTTT
v_gene: TRBV5-6; abundance: .; j_gene: TRBJ1-1; d_gene: .; CDR3aa: CASSITMNTEAFF; CDR3nt: TGTGCCAGCAGCATAACGATGAACACTGAAGCTTTCTTT
v_gene: TRBV2; abundance: .; j_gene: TRBJ1-1; d_gene: .; CDR3aa: CASSEQIEAFF; CDR3nt: TGTGCCAGCAGTGAACAGATTGAAGCTTTCTTT